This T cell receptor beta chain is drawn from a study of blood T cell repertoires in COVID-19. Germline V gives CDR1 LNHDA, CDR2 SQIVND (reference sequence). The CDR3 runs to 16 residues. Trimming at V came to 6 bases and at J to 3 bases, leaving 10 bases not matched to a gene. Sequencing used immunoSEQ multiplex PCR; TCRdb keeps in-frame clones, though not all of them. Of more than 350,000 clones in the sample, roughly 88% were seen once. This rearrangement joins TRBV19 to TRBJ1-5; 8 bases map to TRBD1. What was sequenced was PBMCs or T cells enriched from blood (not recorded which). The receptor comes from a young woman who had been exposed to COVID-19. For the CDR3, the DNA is TGTGCCAGTAGCGATGACAGGGGCGTCTTCAATCAGCCCCAGCATTTT. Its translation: CASSDDRGVFNQPQHF.